Listed below are T cell receptor beta chains from one sample, sequenced in a study of cytomegalovirus exposure and HLA in healthy donors. Assay used: immunoSEQ multiplex PCR; TCRdb lists only in-frame clones, some missing. This repertoire comprises about 75,000 clones; its ten largest clones make up around 2.5%. The sequenced sample was PBMCs. These receptors were taken from a middle-aged man in good health and CMV-seronegative. Each CDR3 is given without its conserved first and last residue. A D gene is named only where the DNA matches it firmly.

V	D	CDR3
TRBV7-3	TRBD1	ASSLNPQGGTEAF
TRBV2	.	ASSEQGYGYT
TRBV7-9	.	ASSLVRGKGNQPQH
TRBV11-1	.	ASSPPASAYEQY
TRBV28	.	ASSLRGGATDTQY
TRBV11-2	TRBD2	ASSVRLAQGTQY
TRBV5-1	.	ASSFSGNTEAF
TRBV5-1	.	ASSLDGGDTGELF
TRBV5-6	.	ASSLGRGFGEKLF
TRBV6-1	.	ASSEQGSTDTQY
TRBV7-6	TRBD1	ASSLTGTGNNEQF
TRBV6-6	TRBD1	ASSSGMDRVRQPQH
TRBV29-1	.	SVEDPGINTQY
TRBV2	TRBD1	ASTEADRVSSTIY
TRBV5-1	TRBD1	ASRMGQGNSPLH
TRBV11-1	TRBD2	ASSAGLAGFLIETQY
TRBV11-1	TRBD1	ASSPRTGEKNIQY
TRBV19	.	ASSTPFTGDYGYT
TRBV28	.	ASSMGGGTEAF
TRBV6-6	TRBD1	ASRDRAGNSPLH
TRBV6-1	TRBD1	ASSGQGTYGYT
TRBV7-6	TRBD1	ASSLGTGSQPQH
TRBV5-1	TRBD1	ASSPDADRGLWETQY
TRBV7-9	.	ASSKKNAQEPF
TRBV2	TRBD1	ASTEDRGAKNIQY
TRBV6-6	.	AIREVGSSYEQY
TRBV7-2	.	ASSLSQARYT
TRBV4-3	TRBD1	ASSQAGTGGYYGYT
TRBV9	TRBD1	ASSRTGAGNEQY
TRBV15	TRBD1	ATSGQGRERDTIY
TRBV28	TRBD2	ASTSSGNNEQF
TRBV5-1	.	ASSLDEPRTDTQY
TRBV19	.	ASSLAHNPAGDTHQPYYEQY
TRBV5-4	TRBD1	ASSKGQGTDTQY
TRBV6-1	TRBD1	ASSDPRGPGNTIY
TRBV4-1	TRBD2	ASSQFQAGGEHTDTQY
TRBV11-2	TRBD2	ASSLAGGLGETQY
TRBV4-1	TRBD1	ASSHTSDRALQGAYEQY
TRBV7-8	.	ASSQEGLGYNEQF
TRBV5-1	.	ASSLESRDTGELF
TRBV27	.	ASTPSGRTNTGELF
TRBV7-8	TRBD2	ASSSRAGASPYEQY
TRBV13	TRBD2	ASSRREGSYEQY
TRBV5-1	.	ASSFSSAGRANVLT
TRBV2	.	ASSTEANTEAF
TRBV4-1	.	ASSRLVEGQPRH
TRBV18	.	ASSPDNNQPQH
TRBV28	.	ASSSSGLSVYEQY
TRBV5-1	TRBD2	ASSGLAGTSYNEQF
TRBV29-1	.	SVEKGEQWRTEAF
TRBV6-5	TRBD1	ASSWDRGPYEQY
TRBV30	TRBD1	AWSADRGYYGYT
TRBV5-1	.	ASSLDSYGYT